Included here is one T cell receptor beta chain sequence, with context. The V gene's germline CDR1 is SGHNT and CDR2 YYREEE (reference sequence). CDR3 size: 16 residues. V was clipped by 1 base and J by 0 bases, with 14 bases between them. This specimen belongs to a study of T cell changes during pregnancy in multiple sclerosis. Clones were sequenced by immunoSEQ multiplex PCR, and TCRdb holds only the in-frame ones, with some missing. The table has around 81,000 clones, just under 95% seen once. The rearrangement uses TRBV5-4 and TRBJ2-7, with D possibly being TRBD2 (7 bases). The sample consisted of peripheral blood, taken after pregnancy. The receptor was derived from a female donor in good health, enrolled as a control in a pregnancy study. CDR3 coding DNA: TGTGCCAGCAGCTTGTGGGGGGGGGCCCACTCCTACGAGCAGTACTTC. Translating gives CASSLWGGAHSYEQYF.